The 31 T cell receptor beta chains presented below share a single source sample, sequenced in a study of human thymus T cells. Sequenced by immunoSEQ multiplex PCR; TCRdb stores in-frame clones only, minus some. The table has under 150,000 clones, 90% to 95% seen once; the top ten hold 0.02% to 0.025%. During corrective heart surgery, resections were taken, and the thymus tissue came from them. Sequences were obtained from thymus tissue. All receptors come from a boy under two years old with a congenital heart defect but otherwise immunologically healthy.

CDR3 DNA: TGTGCACACGCCCCCAAGACAGAAAACTATGGCTACACCTTC. This translates into CAHAPKTENYGYTF. V and J are TRBV28 and TRBJ1-2; D might be TRBD1 (5 bases). Germline CDR1 is MDHEN and CDR2 is SYDVKM. The CDR3 covers 14 residues.

This chain connects TRBV5-1 to TRBJ1-3; D perhaps matches TRBD1 (5 bases). This CDR3 has 16 residues. CDR1 and CDR2 from the germline V gene are SGHRS and YFSETQ. V was shortened by 4 bases and J by 0 bases, with 14 bases between the two germline ends. CDR3 DNA: TGCGCCAGCAGCCAGGGACGGCCGAGCTCTGGAAACACCATATATTTT. It encodes CASSQGRPSSGNTIYF.

This clone was observed a handful of times. The chain joins TRBV4-1 to TRBJ2-7, with D unclear. Trimming cost V 4 bases and J 0 bases, with 10 bases left between them. The CDR3 sequence is 14 residues long. Looked up from germline, CDR1 is MGHRA and CDR2 is YSYEKL. In DNA form, the CDR3 reads TGCGCCAGCAGCCTTGGACGGAGCTCCTACGAGCAGTACTTC. Encoded protein: CASSLGRSSYEQYF.

In DNA form, the CDR3 reads TGTGCCAGCAGCCAGGGGGAAAGAATATATTTT. Residues: CASSQGERIYF. The chain is built from TRBV16 and TRBJ1-3; D is perhaps TRBD1 (5 bases). The CDR3 contains 11 residues. Trimming removed 3 bases at V and 13 bases at J, with 10 bases between. The germline V gene encodes CDR1 KGHSY and CDR2 FQNENV.

The rearrangement uses TRBV6-4 and TRBJ2-7; D is possibly TRBD2 (6 bases). Germline V gene sequence: CDR1 MRHNA, CDR2 SNTAGT. The CDR3 covers 14 residues. V was cut by 8 bases and J by 0 bases, with 14 bases left in between. CDR3 DNA sequence: TGTGCCAGCTGGGGGAGGCAGAGCTCCTACGAGCAGTACTTC. It specifies CASWGRQSSYEQYF.

The chain recombines TRBV6-5 with TRBJ1-5, with D possibly matching TRBD1 (6 bases). Trimming took off 8 bases at V and 7 bases at J, with 15 bases between the two ends. Germline CDR1 MNHEY, CDR2 SVGAGI. This CDR3 has 13 residues. The CDR3, as DNA: TGTGCCAGCCTCCAGGGGATGGACCAGCCCCAGCATTTT. Translation gives CASLQGMDQPQHF.

The chain has TRBV5-4 and TRBJ1-6; tentatively, D is TRBD1 (5 bases). This CDR3 is built from 15 residues. V dropped 2 bases and J dropped 7 bases, with 13 bases sitting between them. Germline values: CDR1 SGHNT, CDR2 YYREEE (reference sequence). CDR3 in amino acids: CASSLSRQGNSPLHF. The DNA of the CDR3 is TGTGCCAGCAGCTTATCTCGGCAGGGAAATTCACCCCTCCACTTT.

V usage is TRBV6-4 and J usage is TRBJ1-1; 7 bases are shared with TRBD1. The CDR3 totals 15 residues. CDR1 MRHNA and CDR2 SNTAGT come from the germline V gene. V was clipped by 6 bases and J by 1 base; unmatched bases: 8. The CDR3 DNA reads as TGTGCCAGCAGCGCGAGAGGGGGCGGGAACACTGAAGCTTTCTTT. Encoded protein: CASSARGGGNTEAFF.

The genes are TRBV5-6 and TRBJ2-7; 12 bases match TRBD2. Germline V gives CDR1 SGHDT, CDR2 YYEEEE. The CDR3 is 16 amino acids. V lost 4 bases and J lost 5; bases outside the gene matches: 10. The CDR3 bases are TGTGCCAGCAGCACATTGCTACTAGCGGGGGGCCACGAGCAGTACTTC. Translating gives CASSTLLLAGGHEQYF.

The chain employs TRBV27 and TRBJ1-6; tentative D call: TRBD1 (5 bases). Germline CDR1 and CDR2: MNHEY and SMNVEV (reference sequence). This CDR3 has 16 residues. V was trimmed by 4 bases and J by 3 bases, leaving 13 bases between them. The chain's CDR3 is CASSYGGRGYNSPLHF. CDR3 DNA sequence: TGTGCCAGCAGTTACGGGGGTAGAGGCTATAATTCACCCCTCCACTTT.

This clone is a singleton in its sample. The CDR3 sequence: CASSRLAGSYNEQFF. In DNA, the CDR3 is TGTGCCAGCAGCCGACTAGCGGGGAGCTACAATGAGCAGTTCTTC. V and J are TRBV9 and TRBJ2-1; 11 bases are shared with TRBD2. Looked up from germline, CDR1 is SGDLS and CDR2 is YYNGEE. The J segment lost 3 bases and the V segment lost 4 bases, leaving 3 bases of the junction unmatched. The CDR3 has 15 amino acids.

This chain connects TRBV20-1 to TRBJ1-1; maybe TRBD1 (5 bases). V was pared by 3 bases and J by 8 bases, with 7 bases between. There are 10 residues in the CDR3. Germline V gene sequence: CDR1 DFQATT, CDR2 SNEGSKA (reference sequence). In DNA, the CDR3 is TGCAGTGCTAGCGACAGCGAAGCTTTCTTT. This sequence encodes CSASDSEAFF.

The chain links TRBV11-2 to TRBJ2-1; 9 bases are shared with TRBD1. Germline V CDR1 and CDR2: SGHAT, FQNNGV. The CDR3 contains 15 residues. V was pared by 4 bases and J by 6 bases, with 7 bases of the junction left unmatched. In DNA, the CDR3 is TGTGCCAGCAGCTACCAACAGGGGGCCCTCAATGAGCAGTTCTTC. Amino acids: CASSYQQGALNEQFF.

The chain combines TRBV5-6 with TRBJ2-1; TRBD1 aligns across 7 bases. This CDR3 is 13 amino acids long. With 3 bases clipped from V and 12 bases from J, the junction kept 9 bases outside the gene matches. The germline V gene has CDR1 SGHDT and CDR2 YYEEEE. The CDR3 nucleotides are TGTGCCAGCAGCTCCGACAGGGTATCCCGGCAGTTCTTC. Translated: CASSSDRVSRQFF.

This clone was seen only once. V is TRBV27 and J is TRBJ1-2; no definite D call. V gave up 0 bases and J gave up 0 bases, with 8 bases separating them. Germline lookup yields CDR1 MNHEY and CDR2 SMNVEV (reference sequence). This CDR3 is 15 amino acids long. CDR3 residues: CASSLSAETNYGYTF. The CDR3 coding sequence is TGTGCCAGCAGTTTATCGGCGGAAACTAACTATGGCTACACCTTC.

The rearrangement uses TRBV6-5 and TRBJ2-7, with D perhaps given as TRBD1 or TRBD2 (5 bases each). The CDR3 extends over 14 amino acids. Looked up from germline, CDR1 is MNHEY and CDR2 is SVGAGI. V was cut by 4 bases and J by 3 bases, with 13 bases left in between. The CDR3 reads CASSSSGPGYEQYF. In DNA form, the CDR3 reads TGTGCCAGCAGTTCCTCGGGACCAGGCTACGAGCAGTACTTC.

The chain carries TRBV6-1 and TRBJ2-7, with unresolved D. CDR1 is MNHNS and CDR2 is SASEGT in the germline V gene. Trimming left V 7 bases short and J 0 bases short, with 10 bases between. This CDR3 spans 13 amino acids. CDR3 in amino acids: CASKAPISYEQYF. DNA of the CDR3: TGTGCCAGCAAGGCGCCTATCTCCTACGAGCAGTACTTC.

V usage is TRBV12-5 and J usage is TRBJ1-1; D gene unclear. V lost 6 bases and J lost 1, with 12 bases in between. CDR1 is LGHNT, CDR2 FRNRAP, per germline. This CDR3 spans 14 amino acids. The CDR3: CASGEDGPNTEAFF. CDR3 nucleotides: TGTGCTAGTGGGGAAGACGGACCGAACACTGAAGCTTTCTTT.

This rearrangement joins TRBV19 to TRBJ1-3; TRBD1 matches 7 bases. V was clipped by 5 bases and J by 3 bases; unmatched bases: 1. There are 13 residues in the CDR3. CDR1 is LNHDA and CDR2 is SQIVND in the germline V gene (reference sequence). The CDR3 loop is CASSGQVGNTIYF. The CDR3 nucleotides read TGTGCCAGTAGTGGACAGGTTGGAAACACCATATATTTT.

V is TRBV5-3 and J is TRBJ2-3; D is uncertain. TRBV5-3 is marked as an open reading frame, function uncertain. The CDR3 length is 19 residues. The ends were cut back, 2 bases at V and 0 bases at J, with 22 bases in the middle. In DNA form, the CDR3 reads TGTGCCAGAAGCTTCGATTATGGGGTAAAGGCCGTTAGCACAGATACGCAGTATTTT. Amino acid sequence: CARSFDYGVKAVSTDTQYF.

This clone occurred once. The rearrangement joins TRBV28 to TRBJ1-4, with D possibly TRBD1 on 5 matching bases. The CDR3 runs 19 residues. CDR1 MDHEN and CDR2 SYDVKM come from the germline V gene. The germline V and J ends were trimmed by 4 bases and 0 bases, with 21 bases remaining between them. In DNA form, the CDR3 reads TGTGCCAGCAGTTCCCAGTGGGTGCAGGGCTTTGCAACTAATGAAAAACTGTTTTTT. It codes for CASSSQWVQGFATNEKLFF.

V and J are TRBV6-4 and TRBJ2-7; D call uncertain. Germline lookup yields CDR1 MRHNA and CDR2 SNTAGT. V shed 3 bases and J shed 6 bases, with 3 bases lying between them. The CDR3 spans 10 residues. As DNA, the CDR3 is TGTGCCAGCAGTGAGGCCGAGCAGTACTTC. It codes for CASSEAEQYF.

The chain combines TRBV5-8 with TRBJ2-2; 10 bases line up with TRBD1. Germline assignment: CDR1 SGHTS and CDR2 YDEGEE. V shed 1 base and J 5 bases; nucleotides not matched to a gene: 5. The CDR3 consists of 16 residues. Here the CDR3 reads CASSLWDRGDTGELFF. The CDR3 coding sequence is TGTGCCAGCAGCTTGTGGGACAGGGGAGATACCGGGGAGCTGTTTTTT.

The chain carries TRBV11-3 and TRBJ1-1; TRBD1 is a possible D gene (5 bases). This CDR3 is built from 13 residues. Germline assignment: CDR1 SGHNT and CDR2 YENEEA. With 2 bases removed from V and 5 bases from J, the gap between germline ends came to 9 bases. The CDR3 protein is CASSLKGRTEAFF. CDR3 nucleotides: TGTGCCAGCAGCTTAAAGGGGAGGACTGAAGCTTTCTTT. Combining the CDR3 with reference TRBV11-3 and TRBJ1-1 gives the whole variable domain EAGVVQSPRYKIIEKKQPVAFWCNPISGHNTLYWYLQNLGQGPELLIRYENEEAVDDSQLPKDRFSAERLKGVDSTLKIQPAELGDSAVYLCASSLKGRTEAFFGQGTRLTVV.

The V call is TRBV19, the J call TRBJ1-1, with D possibly matching TRBD1 (5 bases). Germline values: CDR1 LNHDA, CDR2 SQIVND (reference sequence). Trimming took 5 bases from V and 5 from J, leaving 18 bases between them. The CDR3 extends over 15 amino acids. Here the CDR3 reads CASSPGEERDTEAFF. As DNA, the CDR3 is TGTGCCAGTAGTCCGGGGGAAGAGAGGGATACTGAAGCTTTCTTT.

V usage is TRBV28 and J usage is TRBJ1-6; TRBD1 matches 8 bases. This CDR3 spans 15 amino acids. Trimming at V came to 6 bases and at J to 6 bases, leaving 7 bases not matched to a gene. Germline CDR1 is MDHEN and CDR2 is SYDVKM. DNA of the CDR3: TGTGCCAGCAGAATCCGGGACAGGATTAATTCACCCCTCCACTTT. It yields the protein CASRIRDRINSPLHF.

The rearrangement links TRBV2 to TRBJ2-7; TRBD2 aligns across 11 bases. CDR3 size: 16 residues. CDR1 and CDR2 (germline): SNHLY, FYNNEI. J gave up 6 bases and V 5 bases, and 12 bases lay outside the gene matches. CDR3 sequence reads: CASSTPLSGGAGEQYF. DNA for the CDR3: TGTGCCAGCAGTACCCCCCTTAGCGGGGGGGCTGGCGAGCAGTACTTC.

The gene calls are TRBV4-3 and TRBJ2-1; TRBD1 is a possible D gene (6 bases). The length of the CDR3 is 14 residues. Trimming took off 7 bases at V and 8 bases at J, with 18 bases between the two ends. The germline V gene has CDR1 LGHNA and CDR2 YSLEER. The CDR3 coding sequence is TGCGCCAGCACCGCGACAGGCGGGCGAGATGAGCAGTTCTTC. Encoded protein: CASTATGGRDEQFF.

The V gene is TRBV9, the J gene TRBJ1-6, with TRBD1 matching over 10 bases. The V and J ends lost 3 bases and 4 bases, in that order; junction bases with no gene match: 1. Germline assignment: CDR1 SGDLS and CDR2 YYNGEE. There are 15 residues in the CDR3. The CDR3: CASSADRGYNSPLHF. The CDR3, as DNA: TGTGCCAGCAGCGCGGACAGGGGGTATAATTCACCCCTCCACTTT.

This rearrangement joins TRBV6-1 to TRBJ2-2, with 7 nucleotides matching TRBD2. Germline trimming cut 2 bases from V and 3 bases from J; bases unmatched to any gene: 9. Germline CDR1 is MNHNS and CDR2 is SASEGT. This CDR3 has 17 amino acids. The CDR3 region has the DNA TGTGCCAGCAGTGAAACGAAACCTAGCGGAGACACCGGGGAGCTGTTTTTT. Protein sequence: CASSETKPSGDTGELFF.

The chain employs TRBV27 and TRBJ2-5; 8 nucleotides line up with TRBD2. The germline V gene encodes CDR1 MNHEY and CDR2 SMNVEV (reference sequence). The CDR3 length is 17 residues. V was pared by 5 bases and J by 0 bases, with 11 bases of the junction left unmatched. The CDR3 loop is CASSPIRTSQYQETQYF. The CDR3 nucleotides are TGTGCCAGCAGTCCCATCCGGACTAGCCAGTACCAAGAGACCCAGTACTTC.